The 25 T cell receptor beta chains below all came from one sample that was sequenced in a study of response to subunit inactivated influenza vaccine. TCRdb processed the RT-PCR reads anew with MiXCR; each CDR3 protein has one entry. This table holds roughly 570,000 distinct CDR3 sequences, approximately 14% found once. The sequenced sample was PBMCs from blood, obtained 11 to 12 days after vaccination. The receptors come from a man in his fifties or sixties who received an inactivated influenza vaccine.

This clonotype was counted a few times. This rearrangement joins TRBV15 to TRBJ1-2, with D maybe TRBD1 (5 bases). CDR1 and CDR2 from the germline V gene are LNHNV and YYDKDF (reference sequence). CDR3 size: 14 residues. V was trimmed by 4 bases and J by 5 bases, leaving 14 bases between them. The CDR3 region has the DNA TGTGCCACCAGCAATAGGGACCGGGGGTATGGCTACACCTTC. Translation gives CATSNRDRGYGYTF.

This clonotype was seen more than once but under ten times. CDR3 residues: CASSQDMGLAPKNIQYF. Here the CDR3 DNA reads TGTGCCAGCAGCCAAGATATGGGACTAGCGCCTAAAAACATTCAGTACTTC. The chain uses TRBV4-2 and TRBJ2-4, with 10 positions matching TRBD2. The CDR3 totals 17 residues. In germline, CDR1 is LGHNA, CDR2 YNFKEQ. The junction had 6 bases not matched to a gene; V was cut back by 0 bases and J by 4 bases.

The table lists this clonotype with many counts. V is TRBV15 and J is TRBJ2-3; the match to TRBD2 covers 9 bases. Germline CDR1 and CDR2: LNHNV and YYDKDF (reference sequence). CDR3 length: 16 residues. Germline trimming cut 0 bases from V and 6 bases from J; bases unmatched to any gene: 7. This CDR3 is CATSRDRLAGFDTQYF. The CDR3 DNA reads as TGTGCCACCAGCAGAGATCGGCTAGCGGGATTCGATACGCAGTATTTT.

A few counts support this clonotype. The rearrangement uses TRBV7-2 and TRBJ2-1; 10 positions agree with TRBD1. CDR3 size: 13 residues. V trimming: 5 bases; J trimming: 9 bases; junction bases outside the gene matches: 4. From germline, CDR1 is SGHTA and CDR2 FQGNSA. DNA of the CDR3: TGTGCCAGCAGCATGACAGGGGGCGGTGAGCAGTTCTTC. Residues: CASSMTGGGEQFF. The full variable domain, rest sourced from reference TRBV7-2 and TRBJ2-1, is GAGVSQSPSNKVTEKGKDVELRCDPISGHTALYWYRQSLGQGLEFLIYFQGNSAPDKSGLPSDRFSAERTGGSVSTLTIQRTQQEDSAVYLCASSMTGGGEQFFGPGTRLTVL.

The gene calls are TRBV4-3 and TRBJ2-3; D is ambiguous. Between the trimmed V and J ends, which lost 2 bases and 3 bases, there was a span of 12 bases. CDR1 is LGHNA, CDR2 YSLEER, per germline. CDR3 size: 15 residues. CDR3 DNA sequence: TGCGCCAGCAGCCAAATATTATCTCAGACAGATACGCAGTATTTT. It specifies CASSQILSQTDTQYF.

By frequency in the sample, this clonotype is medium-sized. The chain employs TRBV29-1 and TRBJ2-7, with D possibly being TRBD1 or TRBD2 (5 bases each). The V end was cut by 7 bases, the J end by 2 bases, with 15 bases between. The length of the CDR3 is 13 residues. Germline V gives CDR1 SQVTM, CDR2 ANQGSEA. CDR3 DNA sequence: TGCAGCGCCGAGACAGACTACACCTACGAGCAGTACTTC. Encoded protein: CSAETDYTYEQYF.

This clonotype was counted ten times or more. The CDR3 DNA reads as TGTGCCAGCAGCTTAGCACGGCTAAACAGGGGCCGATACAATGAGCAGTTCTTC. Its translation: CASSLARLNRGRYNEQFF. The chain employs TRBV7-2 and TRBJ2-1; 7 bases are shared with TRBD1. The CDR3 runs to 18 residues. The V segment lost 0 bases and the J segment 4 bases; nucleotides outside the gene matches: 12. The germline CDR1 and CDR2 sequences are SGHTA and FQGNSA. The full variable domain, completed using reference TRBV7-2 and TRBJ2-1, is GAGVSQSPSNKVTEKGKDVELRCDPISGHTALYWYRQSLGQGLEFLIYFQGNSAPDKSGLPSDRFSAERTGGSVSTLTIQRTQQEDSAVYLCASSLARLNRGRYNEQFFGPGTRLTVL.

This sequence joins TRBV20-1 and TRBJ1-5, with D uncertain. Germline assignment: CDR1 DFQATT and CDR2 SNEGSKA (reference sequence). This CDR3 comprises 15 residues. V was cut by 2 bases and J by 2 bases, with 13 bases left in between. The CDR3 loop is CSARSLLGGNQPQHF. The CDR3 coding sequence is TGCAGTGCTAGAAGCCTTCTTGGGGGCAATCAGCCCCAGCATTTT.

The V and J genes are TRBV20-1 and TRBJ2-1; 14 bases line up with TRBD2. The CDR3 contains 16 residues. Germline CDR1 and CDR2: DFQATT and SNEGSKA (reference sequence). J was trimmed by 10 bases and V by 1 base; bases with no gene match: 9. CDR3 sequence: CSARAVTSGRAGEQFF. CDR3 sequence (DNA): TGCAGTGCTAGAGCCGTGACTAGCGGGAGGGCTGGGGAGCAGTTCTTC.

The chain is built from TRBV30 and TRBJ1-1; D not resolved. The ends were cut back, 5 bases at V and 1 base at J, with 11 bases in the middle. Germline V gives CDR1 GTSNPN, CDR2 SVGIG (reference sequence). The CDR3 runs to 13 residues. The CDR3 protein is CAWLPRGNTEAFF. The CDR3 coding sequence is TGTGCCTGGCTCCCGCGGGGGAACACTGAAGCTTTCTTT.

This clonotype turned up a few times. The chain has TRBV28 and TRBJ2-3; the match to TRBD1 covers 8 bases. CDR3 length: 15 amino acids. Germline V gives CDR1 MDHEN, CDR2 SYDVKM. Trimming took 6 bases from V and 2 from J; bases not matched to a gene: 7. CDR3 sequence (DNA): TGTGCCAGCAGAGACGGACAGGGCCACACAGATACGCAGTATTTT. Encoded protein: CASRDGQGHTDTQYF.

This clonotype was seen only a few times. The chain joins TRBV29-1 to TRBJ1-2; D is ambiguous. CDR1 and CDR2 (germline): SQVTM, ANQGSEA. Trimming stripped 4 bases from V and 6 bases from J, with 12 bases between. CDR3 length: 12 residues. The CDR3 is CSVVRLLHGYTF. The CDR3 coding sequence is TGCAGCGTTGTGAGGCTCTTACATGGCTACACCTTC.

In this sample, this clonotype turned up many times. The chain carries TRBV2 and TRBJ2-7; no definite D call. V was cut by 1 base and J by 0 bases, with 13 bases left in between. Germline CDR1 is SNHLY and CDR2 is FYNNEI. This CDR3 spans 16 amino acids. The CDR3 bases are TGTGCCAGCAGTGAAGTTGCGCAGGTGTACTCCTACGAGCAGTACTTC. Protein: CASSEVAQVYSYEQYF. Complete variable domain (other parts from reference TRBV2 and TRBJ2-7): EPEVTQTPSHQVTQMGQEVILRCVPISNHLYFYWYRQILGQKVEFLVSFYNNEISEKSEIFDDQFSVERPDGSNFTLKIRSTKLEDSAMYFCASSEVAQVYSYEQYFGPGTRLTVT.

The CDR3 reads CASTRNPQPQHF. CDR3 sequence (DNA): TGTGCCAGCACCCGAAACCCGCAGCCCCAGCATTTT. The rearrangement uses TRBV12-3 or TRBV12-4 and TRBJ1-5, with D hard to call. The CDR3 is made up of 12 amino acids. Trimming shortened V by 7 bases and J by 7 bases, and 11 bases separated the two germline ends.

The chain carries TRBV12-3 or TRBV12-4 and TRBJ1-6; D is unclear. The CDR3 extends over 15 amino acids. V lost 6 bases to trimming and J lost 7 bases, with 16 bases between them. CDR3 sequence reads: CASSPGLGGNSPLHF. CDR3 coding DNA: TGTGCCAGCAGCCCCGGGTTAGGCGGCAATTCACCCCTCCACTTT.

This clonotype has only a few counts. The chain carries TRBV12-3 or TRBV12-4 and TRBJ2-6; tentative D call: TRBD1 (6 bases). V lost 4 bases and J 4 bases, leaving 11 bases between the germline ends. This CDR3 has 15 amino acids. CDR3 in amino acids: CASSSGVLGANVLTF. DNA of the CDR3: TGTGCCAGCAGTTCAGGGGTGCTCGGGGCCAACGTCCTGACTTTC.

This clonotype was counted between two and nine times. V is TRBV7-3 and J is TRBJ2-1; TRBD1 matches 7 bases. The ends lost 5 bases at V and 7 bases at J; junction bases unmatched: 11. CDR1 is SGHTA and CDR2 is FQGTGA in the germline V gene. The CDR3 covers 15 residues. The CDR3 loop reads CASSQDRVGKNEQFF. The CDR3 DNA sequence: TGTGCCAGCAGCCAAGACAGGGTCGGAAAAAATGAGCAGTTCTTC.

This clonotype was counted at least ten times. V gene TRBV12-3 or TRBV12-4 combines with J gene TRBJ2-1, with 8 bases aligning to TRBD1. V trimming: 7 bases; J trimming: 4 bases; junction bases outside the gene matches: 9. The CDR3 is 15 amino acids. CDR3 in amino acids: CASTPDRVGYNEQFF. DNA of the CDR3: TGTGCCAGCACCCCGGACAGGGTGGGGTACAATGAGCAGTTCTTC.

The rearrangement uses TRBV27 and TRBJ2-1; 8 bases fit TRBD1. Germline CDR1 reads MNHEY; CDR2 reads SMNVEV (reference sequence). The CDR3 extends over 14 amino acids. Trimming removed 10 bases from V and 8 bases from J; junction bases left unmatched: 13. CDR3 protein: CATTTDRGMDEQFF. The CDR3 DNA reads TGTGCCACTACGACCGACAGGGGCATGGATGAGCAGTTCTTC.

Of note for this clonotype: A much larger clone sits a single nucleotide away, making a read error possible. This chain joins TRBV3-1 and TRBJ2-2, with D possibly being TRBD1 (6 bases). Trimming left V 1 base short and J 4 bases short, with 16 bases between. In germline, CDR1 is LGHDT, CDR2 YNNKEL (reference sequence). This CDR3 contains 17 residues. The CDR3 DNA reads TGTGCCAGCAGCCAAGGCCCGGGACAACAGAGCACCGGGGAGCTGTTTTTT. This sequence encodes CASSQGPGQQSTGELFF.

This clonotype appeared many times. The chain recombines TRBV20-1 with TRBJ2-7, with D unclear. The CDR3 sequence is 12 residues long. V lost 6 bases to trimming and J lost 1 base, with 10 bases between them. The germline gives CDR1 DFQATT, CDR2 SNEGSKA (reference sequence). Here the CDR3 reads CSAVAVSYEQYF. CDR3 DNA sequence: TGCAGTGCGGTGGCGGTTTCCTACGAGCAGTACTTC.

The V call is TRBV7-2, the J call TRBJ2-1; D is undetermined. Looked up from germline, CDR1 is SGHTA and CDR2 is FQGNSA. This CDR3 has 13 residues. The ends were cut back, 2 bases at V and 8 bases at J, with 10 bases in the middle. The CDR3 spells CASSLLGLDEQFF. The CDR3 coding sequence is TGTGCCAGCAGCTTACTAGGGTTGGATGAGCAGTTCTTC.

This chain links TRBV20-1 with TRBJ1-4; a possible D gene is TRBD1 (5 bases). Between the trimmed V and J ends, which lost 6 bases and 3 bases, there was a span of 11 bases. This CDR3 spans 13 amino acids. CDR1 is DFQATT, CDR2 SNEGSKA, per germline (reference sequence). The CDR3 DNA sequence: TGCAGTGCAGTCAGGGTCGCTAATGAAAAACTGTTTTTT. This gives the protein CSAVRVANEKLFF.

This clonotype has only a few counts. The chain combines TRBV10-3 with TRBJ2-6, with a possible D match to TRBD2 (6 bases). Germline values: CDR1 ENHRY, CDR2 SYGVKD. The CDR3 has 14 residues. V dropped 5 bases and J dropped 4 bases, with 9 bases sitting between them. CDR3 in amino acids: CAISTGAGANVLTF. The CDR3 DNA reads as TGTGCCATCAGTACGGGAGCGGGGGCCAACGTCCTGACTTTC.

This clonotype was seen a few times. J is TRBJ1-1 and V is TRBV3-1; tentative D call: TRBD1 (5 bases). There are 14 residues in the CDR3. Trimming took off 6 bases at V and 4 bases at J, with 15 bases between the two ends. Looked up from germline, CDR1 is LGHDT and CDR2 is YNNKEL (reference sequence). The CDR3 is CASRRGGMSTEAFF. In DNA form, the CDR3 reads TGTGCCAGCAGACGGGGGGGGATGAGCACTGAAGCTTTCTTT.